Presented here are 31 T cell receptor beta chains from one specimen sequenced in a study of T and B cells in COVID-19 patients. Blood genomic DNA input for TRB amplification was about 240-550 ng. TRB rearrangements were amplified by multiplex PCR with BIOMED2 TRB-A/B primers. TCRdb itself ran the multiplex PCR reads through MiXCR, one entry per CDR3 protein. The sample yields about 22,000 distinct CDR3 sequences, around 30% seen once. Sequences were obtained from blood. These receptor sequences come from a human donor who had recovered from COVID-19.

This clonotype was found a few times. The chain uses TRBV6-6 and TRBJ2-7, with D perhaps being TRBD1 or TRBD2 (6 bases each). The CDR3 has 12 amino acids. Trimming removed 6 bases at V and 6 bases at J, with 12 bases between. Germline V CDR1 and CDR2: MNHNY, SVGAGI (reference sequence). The DNA for the CDR3 is TGTGCCAGCAGGGAAGGGGGGTTCGAGCAGTACTTC. As protein: CASREGGFEQYF.

This clonotype was picked up a small number of times. The rearrangement uses TRBV18 and TRBJ1-1; perhaps TRBD1 as D (5 bases). The length of the CDR3 is 14 residues. The V gene lost 6 bases and the J gene lost 5 bases, with 16 bases spanning the gap. Germline lookup yields CDR1 KGHSH and CDR2 LQKENI. The CDR3 bases are TGTGCCAGCTCCCGGGGCCACTGGGATACTGAAGCTTTCTTT. Translating it yields CASSRGHWDTEAFF.

The rearrangement uses TRBV7-9 and TRBJ2-7; D might be TRBD2 (6 bases). The CDR3 is 11 residues long. The germline V and J ends were trimmed by 2 bases and 9 bases, with 8 bases remaining between them. Germline-derived CDR1 and CDR2 are SEHNR and FQNEAQ (reference sequence). The CDR3 coding sequence is TGTGCCAGCAGCTTACAGGGAGGGCAGTACTTC. It encodes CASSLQGGQYF. Full variable domain (remainder filled in from reference TRBV7-9 and TRBJ2-7): DTGVSQNPRHKITKRGQNVTFRCDPISEHNRLYWYRQTLGQGPEFLTYFQNEAQLEKSRLLSDRFSAERPKGSFSTLEIQRTEQGDSAMYLCASSLQGGQYFGPGTRLTVT.

The rearrangement links TRBV6-1 to TRBJ1-5, with 7 positions matching TRBD1. This CDR3 has 18 residues. V lost 3 bases to trimming and J lost 2 bases; unmatched junction nucleotides: 13. Germline loops: CDR1 MNHNS, CDR2 SASEGT. The CDR3 protein is CASSDADRALRGNQPQHF. The CDR3 coding sequence is TGTGCCAGCAGTGATGCAGACAGGGCTCTCCGTGGCAATCAGCCCCAGCATTTT.

By frequency in the sample, this clonotype is medium-sized (0.01 to 0.1%). The CDR3 region is CSVEGHRQETQYF. CDR3 bases: TGCAGCGTTGAGGGACACCGACAAGAGACCCAGTACTTC. The chain employs TRBV29-1 and TRBJ2-5; D is possibly TRBD1 (6 bases). The CDR3 has 13 residues. The V gene's germline CDR1 is SQVTM and CDR2 ANQGSEA. The V gene lost 3 bases and the J gene lost 2 bases, with 10 bases spanning the gap. The whole variable domain, remainder taken from reference TRBV29-1 and TRBJ2-5, is SAVISQKPSRDICQRGTSLTIQCQVDSQVTMMFWYRQQPGQSLTLIATANQGSEATYESGFVIDKFPISRPNLTFSTLTVSNMSPEDSSIYLCSVEGHRQETQYFGPGTRLLVL.

This clonotype turned up a few times. The chain has TRBV5-4 and TRBJ2-2; 8 bases are a match to TRBD2. V trimming: 6 bases; J trimming: 4 bases; junction bases outside the gene matches: 11. The CDR3 has 16 amino acids. The V gene's germline CDR1 is SGHNT and CDR2 YYREEE (reference sequence). The CDR3 loop is CASNNLGGASTGELFF. For the CDR3, the DNA is TGTGCCAGCAACAACCTCGGGGGGGCTAGCACCGGGGAGCTGTTTTTT.

This clonotype was counted between two and nine times. The V gene is TRBV19, the J gene TRBJ1-5; possibly TRBD1 for D (6 bases). Trimming took 5 bases from V and 0 from J, leaving 11 bases between them. Germline assignment: CDR1 LNHDA and CDR2 SQIVND (reference sequence). There are 15 residues in the CDR3. In DNA form, the CDR3 reads TGTGCCAGTAGTCCCCTACAGGGTAGCAATCAGCCCCAGCATTTT. It encodes CASSPLQGSNQPQHF.

The chain joins TRBV14 to TRBJ1-4; D gene unclear. The V gene lost 0 bases and the J gene lost 3 bases, with 5 bases spanning the gap. From germline, CDR1 is SGHDN and CDR2 FVKESK. This CDR3 has 14 residues. The CDR3 coding sequence is TGTGCCAGCAGCCAAGATCGATCTAATGAAAAACTGTTTTTT. Translated, it gives CASSQDRSNEKLFF. The whole variable domain, filled in from reference TRBV14 and TRBJ1-4, reads EAGVTQFPSHSVIEKGQTVTLRCDPISGHDNLYWYRRVMGKEIKFLLHFVKESKQDESGMPNNRFLAERTGGTYSTLKVQPAELEDSGVYFCASSQDRSNEKLFFGSGTQLSVL.

This chain joins TRBV11-2 and TRBJ1-1, with D perhaps matching TRBD1 (5 bases). Trimming stripped 4 bases from V and 1 base from J, with 13 bases between. This CDR3 has 15 amino acids. CDR1 and CDR2 from the germline V gene are SGHAT and FQNNGV. The CDR3 bases are TGTGCCAGCAGCTGGGGCACAGGAGGGAACACTGAAGCTTTCTTT. Encoded protein: CASSWGTGGNTEAFF. Full variable domain (rest looked up from reference TRBV11-2 and TRBJ1-1): EAGVAQSPRYKIIEKRQSVAFWCNPISGHATLYWYQQILGQGPKLLIQFQNNGVVDDSQLPKDRFSAERLKGVDSTLKIQPAKLEDSAVYLCASSWGTGGNTEAFFGQGTRLTVV.

The chain recombines TRBV12-3 or TRBV12-4 with TRBJ1-4; TRBD1 aligns across 7 bases. The CDR3 extends over 14 amino acids. Trimming at V came to 6 bases and at J to 8 bases, leaving 9 bases not matched to a gene. The CDR3 DNA sequence: TGTGCCAGCAGATCCGGGACAGCGGTCGAAAAACTGTTTTTT. Protein sequence: CASRSGTAVEKLFF.

This sequence joins TRBV10-3 and TRBJ2-5; D not certain. The germline CDR1 and CDR2 sequences are ENHRY and SYGVKD. This CDR3 spans 13 amino acids. V lost 4 bases and J lost 1, with 7 bases in between. CDR3 bases: TGTGCCATCAGTGTAACTGGCCAAGAGACCCAGTACTTC. Protein: CAISVTGQETQYF.

The chain couples TRBV5-5 to TRBJ1-2; possibly TRBD1 for D (6 bases). Trimming took 0 bases from V and 4 from J, leaving 13 bases between them. Germline V CDR1 and CDR2: SGHKS, YYEKEE (reference sequence). CDR3 length: 15 amino acids. The CDR3 region is CASSLGTGYGYGYTF. For the CDR3, the DNA is TGTGCCAGCAGCTTGGGAACAGGGTATGGCTATGGCTACACCTTC.

With regard to this clonotype: At one end the junction does not follow the germline gene, possibly because of a read error. The CDR3 here is CAWDRYSFEQYF. As DNA, the CDR3 is TGTGCCTGGGACAGGTATTCCTTCGAGCAGTACTTC. The chain links TRBV30 to TRBJ2-7, with D perhaps matching TRBD1 (6 bases). This CDR3 comprises 12 residues. The germline CDR1 and CDR2 sequences are GTSNPN and SVGIG (reference sequence).

This clonotype was found a few times. Written as DNA, the CDR3 is TGTGCCATCAGTGAGCCCCGGACAGATACGCAGTATTTT. Its translation is CAISEPRTDTQYF. V is TRBV10-3 and J is TRBJ2-3; unclear D gene. CDR3 size: 13 residues. Germline assignment: CDR1 ENHRY and CDR2 SYGVKD. V lost 2 bases and J lost 3, with 6 bases in between.

This chain joins TRBV30 and TRBJ1-2; a weak D match, TRBD1 (5 bases). Per germline, CDR1 GTSNPN and CDR2 SVGIG (reference sequence). This CDR3 contains 13 residues. V gave up 0 bases and J gave up 7 bases, with 12 bases separating them. The CDR3, as DNA: TGTGCCTGGAGTGTAGGGGTAATCCGTGGCTACACCTTC. Its translation is CAWSVGVIRGYTF.

This clonotype is judged medium-sized. The DNA for the CDR3 is TGTGCCTGGAGCCGGGGGGAGGGGACCTACACAGATACGCAGTATTTT. Its translation is CAWSRGEGTYTDTQYF. The chain employs TRBV30 and TRBJ2-3; 7 bases map to TRBD2. J was trimmed by 2 bases and V by 3 bases; bases with no gene match: 11. The CDR3 sequence is 16 residues long. Germline V lookup: CDR1 GTSNPN, CDR2 SVGIG (reference sequence).

In this sample, this clonotype is medium-sized. The CDR3 here is CASSILPGTEAFF. The DNA of the CDR3 is TGTGCCAGTAGTATCCTTCCGGGCACTGAAGCTTTCTTT. The rearrangement uses TRBV19 and TRBJ1-1; D gene uncertain. Germline CDR1 and CDR2: LNHDA and SQIVND (reference sequence). The CDR3 length is 13 residues. The V and J ends lost 3 bases and 4 bases respectively, with 9 bases between them. The variable domain in full, with the rest retrieved from reference TRBV19 and TRBJ1-1, is DGGITQSPKYLFRKEGQNVTLSCEQNLNHDAMYWYRQDPGQGLRLIYYSQIVNDFQKGDIAEGYSVSREKKESFPLTVTSAQKNPTAFYLCASSILPGTEAFFGQGTRLTVV.

The gene calls are TRBV6-6 and TRBJ1-6; no reliable D call. V was trimmed by 6 bases and J by 4 bases, leaving 10 bases between them. Looked up from germline, CDR1 is MNHNY and CDR2 is SVGAGI (reference sequence). The CDR3 loop spans 14 amino acids. The CDR3 region is CASRPGDYNSPLHF. The CDR3 DNA reads TGTGCCAGCAGACCCGGGGATTATAATTCACCCCTCCACTTT.

This clonotype has more than one count but fewer than ten. The gene calls are TRBV12-3 or TRBV12-4 and TRBJ2-5, with D unclear. The V gene lost 7 bases and the J gene lost 2 bases, with 17 bases spanning the gap. The CDR3 sequence is 15 residues long. The CDR3, as DNA: TGTGCCAGCACCTCCTTGGGCATCCGACAAGAGACCCAGTACTTC. It translates to CASTSLGIRQETQYF.

This clonotype turned up a few times. This chain joins TRBV20-1 and TRBJ2-7; no reliable D call. V dropped 0 bases and J dropped 3 bases, with 12 bases sitting between them. The CDR3 length is 14 residues. In germline, CDR1 is DFQATT, CDR2 SNEGSKA (reference sequence). CDR3 sequence reads: CSARDSVPNYEQYF. CDR3 coding DNA: TGCAGTGCTAGAGATTCCGTACCGAACTACGAGCAGTACTTC.

This clonotype is medium-sized in the sample. The chain recombines TRBV27 with TRBJ2-2; 7 positions agree with TRBD1. Germline-derived CDR1 and CDR2 are MNHEY and SMNVEV (reference sequence). V gave up 4 bases and J gave up 7 bases; unmatched junction bases: 9. The CDR3 spans 15 residues. CDR3 nucleotide sequence: TGTGCCAGCAGTTCGACGGACAGGAGTGGCGGGGAGCTGTTTTTT. It yields the protein CASSSTDRSGGELFF.

This clonotype appeared a few times. CDR3 DNA sequence: TGTGCCACCCTAGGACTAGCGGACCTACTGGAGCAGTTCTTC. Its translation is CATLGLADLLEQFF. V and J are TRBV6-5 and TRBJ2-1; 10 bases line up with TRBD2. The CDR3 contains 14 residues. From germline, CDR1 is MNHEY and CDR2 SVGAGI. Trimming at V came to 10 bases and at J to 10 bases, leaving 13 bases not matched to a gene.

The chain combines TRBV6-5 with TRBJ2-3; 8 bases fit TRBD1. Looked up from germline, CDR1 is MNHEY and CDR2 is SVGAGI. J lost 5 bases, V lost 5 bases, and 9 bases had no gene match. The CDR3 has 15 residues. The CDR3 DNA sequence: TGTGCCAGCAGTCCGACAGGGGCAAAAGGAGATACGCAGTATTTT. It specifies CASSPTGAKGDTQYF.

By its share, this clonotype is medium-sized. The chain employs TRBV18 and TRBJ2-1; D gene uncertain. V lost 3 bases and J lost 4, with 4 bases in between. The germline gives CDR1 KGHSH, CDR2 LQKENI. The CDR3 covers 12 residues. The CDR3, as DNA: TGTGCCAGCTCACCCCCGTACAATGAGCAGTTCTTC. This codes for CASSPPYNEQFF.

The chain joins TRBV29-1 to TRBJ2-7; 11 bases line up with TRBD1. The V gene end was trimmed by 5 bases and the J gene end by 4 bases; junction bases not matched to a gene: 4. Germline assignment: CDR1 SQVTM and CDR2 ANQGSEA. The CDR3 is 13 amino acids. The CDR3 loop reads CSVYGTGGYEQYF. CDR3 bases: TGCAGCGTTTACGGGACAGGGGGTTACGAGCAGTACTTC.

The CDR3 DNA follows: TGTGCCAGCAGCTTCTCGACTAGCGGGACGCTGTCCTACGAGCAGTACTTC. Translation: CASSFSTSGTLSYEQYF. V gene TRBV5-6 combines with J gene TRBJ2-7, with 11 bases identical to TRBD2. The CDR3 consists of 17 residues. Germline CDR1 SGHDT, CDR2 YYEEEE. V shed 2 bases, J shed 1 base, and the junction held 8 bases outside the gene matches. Complete variable domain (other parts from reference TRBV5-6 and TRBJ2-7): DAGVTQSPTHLIKTRGQQVTLRCSPKSGHDTVSWYQQALGQGPQFIFQYYEEEERQRGNFPDRFSGHQFPNYSSELNVNALLLGDSALYLCASSFSTSGTLSYEQYFGPGTRLTVT.

This clonotype qualifies as medium-sized. This rearrangement joins TRBV19 to TRBJ2-2; D gene unclear. V dropped 7 bases and J dropped 2 bases, with 8 bases sitting between them. This CDR3 spans 13 amino acids. CDR1 and CDR2 (germline): LNHDA, SQIVND (reference sequence). CDR3 coding DNA: TGTGCCAGTATTTGGCCCAACACCGGGGAGCTGTTTTTT. It is translated as CASIWPNTGELFF.

This clonotype was seen only a few times. The chain is built from TRBV30 and TRBJ2-4; 7 nucleotides match TRBD2. Germline loops: CDR1 GTSNPN, CDR2 SVGIG (reference sequence). This CDR3 spans 13 amino acids. V was clipped by 0 bases and J by 6 bases; unmatched bases: 2. The CDR3 DNA reads as TGTGCCTGGAGTGTGGGGGAGGGAAACATTCAGTACTTC. Translation gives CAWSVGEGNIQYF.

The V and J genes are TRBV12-3 or TRBV12-4 and TRBJ2-1; perhaps TRBD2 as D (5 bases). The V and J ends lost 10 bases and 6 bases respectively, with 22 bases between them. The CDR3 has 15 amino acids. Here the CDR3 DNA reads TGTGCCAACAGCAGACCCACTAGAGACTCCAATGAGCAGTTCTTC. Protein sequence: CANSRPTRDSNEQFF.

V usage is TRBV6-1 and J usage is TRBJ2-7; D remains unclear. V was pared by 0 bases and J by 2 bases, with 8 bases between. This CDR3 region has 14 residues. CDR1 is MNHNS and CDR2 is SASEGT in the germline V gene. The chain's CDR3 is CASSEAEATYEQYF. CDR3 nucleotide sequence: TGTGCCAGCAGTGAAGCCGAGGCTACCTACGAGCAGTACTTC.

This clonotype was detected ten times or more. The genes are TRBV27 and TRBJ2-3, with D possibly being TRBD2 (6 bases). The CDR3 is made up of 15 amino acids. V shed 2 bases and J shed 0 bases, with 9 bases lying between them. CDR1 MNHEY and CDR2 SMNVEV come from the germline V gene (reference sequence). The CDR3 DNA sequence: TGTGCCAGCAGTTTACGGAGCGGGAGCACAGATACGCAGTATTTT. Its translation is CASSLRSGSTDTQYF.